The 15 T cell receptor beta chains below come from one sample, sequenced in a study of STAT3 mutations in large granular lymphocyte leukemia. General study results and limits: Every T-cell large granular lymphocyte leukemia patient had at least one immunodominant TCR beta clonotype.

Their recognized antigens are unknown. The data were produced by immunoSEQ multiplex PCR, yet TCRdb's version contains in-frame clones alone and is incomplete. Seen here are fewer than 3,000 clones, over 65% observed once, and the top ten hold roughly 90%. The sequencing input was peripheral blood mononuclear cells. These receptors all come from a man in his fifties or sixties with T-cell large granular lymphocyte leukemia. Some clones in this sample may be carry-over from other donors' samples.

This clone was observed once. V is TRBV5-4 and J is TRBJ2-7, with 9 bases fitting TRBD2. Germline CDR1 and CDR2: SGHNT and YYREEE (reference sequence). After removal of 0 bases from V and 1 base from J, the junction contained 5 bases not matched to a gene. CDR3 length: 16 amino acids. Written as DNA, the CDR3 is TGTGCCAGCAGCTTGGATAGCGGGGGCCGTTCCTACGAGCAGTACTTC. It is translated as CASSLDSGGRSYEQYF.

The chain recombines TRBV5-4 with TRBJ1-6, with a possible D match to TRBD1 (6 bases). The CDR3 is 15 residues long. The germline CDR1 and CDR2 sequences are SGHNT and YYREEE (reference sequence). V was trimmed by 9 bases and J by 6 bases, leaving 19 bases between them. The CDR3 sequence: CATSWGAMGNSPLHF. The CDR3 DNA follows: TGTGCCACCTCTTGGGGGGCCATGGGTAATTCACCCCTCCACTTT.

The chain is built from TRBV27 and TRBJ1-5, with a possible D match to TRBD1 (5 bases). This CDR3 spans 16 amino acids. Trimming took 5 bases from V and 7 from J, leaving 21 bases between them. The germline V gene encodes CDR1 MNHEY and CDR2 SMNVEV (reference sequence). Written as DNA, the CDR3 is TGTGCCAGCAGTCCCCGAGGGGATTTTACTGGGCAGCCCCAGCATTTT. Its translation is CASSPRGDFTGQPQHF.

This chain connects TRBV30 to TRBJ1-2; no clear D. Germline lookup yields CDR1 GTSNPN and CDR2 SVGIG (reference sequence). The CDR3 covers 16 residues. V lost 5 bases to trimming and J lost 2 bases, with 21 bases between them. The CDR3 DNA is TGTGCCTGGGGCCCTGGATTGAACAGACCGAACTATGGCTACACCTTC. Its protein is CAWGPGLNRPNYGYTF.

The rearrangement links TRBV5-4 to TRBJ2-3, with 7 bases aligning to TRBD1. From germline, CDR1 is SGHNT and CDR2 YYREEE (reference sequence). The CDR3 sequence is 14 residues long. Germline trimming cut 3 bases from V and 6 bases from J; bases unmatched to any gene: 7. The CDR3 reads CASSWDSRPDTQYF. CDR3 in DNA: TGTGCCAGCAGCTGGGACAGCCGCCCCGATACGCAGTATTTT.

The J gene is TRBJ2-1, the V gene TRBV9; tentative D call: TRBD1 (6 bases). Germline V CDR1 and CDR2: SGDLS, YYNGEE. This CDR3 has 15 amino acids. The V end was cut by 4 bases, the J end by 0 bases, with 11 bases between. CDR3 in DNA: TGTGCCAGCAGCCCTGGGACACCCTCCTACAATGAGCAGTTCTTC. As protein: CASSPGTPSYNEQFF.

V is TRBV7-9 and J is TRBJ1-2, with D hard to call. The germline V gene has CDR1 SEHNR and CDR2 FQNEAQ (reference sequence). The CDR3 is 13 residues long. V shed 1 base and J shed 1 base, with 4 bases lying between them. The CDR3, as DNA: TGTGCCAGCAGCTTAGATAATAACTATGGCTACACCTTC. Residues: CASSLDNNYGYTF.

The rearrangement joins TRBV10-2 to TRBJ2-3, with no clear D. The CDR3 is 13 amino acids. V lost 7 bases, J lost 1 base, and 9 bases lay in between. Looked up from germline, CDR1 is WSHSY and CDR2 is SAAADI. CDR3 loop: CASNTQGTDTQYF. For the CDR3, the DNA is TGCGCCAGCAATACTCAAGGCACAGATACGCAGTATTTT.

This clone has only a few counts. The CDR3: CASSHEGLTDTQYF. As DNA, the CDR3 is TGTGCCAGCAGCCACGAGGGACTCACAGATACGCAGTATTTT. The rearrangement uses TRBV11-2 and TRBJ2-3, with D perhaps TRBD2 (6 bases). Germline V lookup: CDR1 SGHAT, CDR2 FQNNGV. There are 14 residues in the CDR3. The V end lost 5 bases, the J end lost 2 bases, and 11 bases lay between the germline ends.

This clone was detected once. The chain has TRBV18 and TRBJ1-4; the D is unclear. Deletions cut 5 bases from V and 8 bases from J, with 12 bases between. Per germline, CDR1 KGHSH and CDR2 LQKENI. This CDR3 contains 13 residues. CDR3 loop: CASSNTVEEKLFF. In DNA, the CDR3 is TGTGCCAGCTCAAATACAGTGGAAGAAAAACTGTTTTTT.

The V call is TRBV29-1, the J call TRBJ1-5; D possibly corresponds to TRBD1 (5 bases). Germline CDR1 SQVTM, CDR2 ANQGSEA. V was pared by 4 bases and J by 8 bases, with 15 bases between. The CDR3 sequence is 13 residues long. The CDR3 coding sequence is TGCAGCGTTGTGGGGCATCCAGGAGAGCCCCAGCATTTT. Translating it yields CSVVGHPGEPQHF.

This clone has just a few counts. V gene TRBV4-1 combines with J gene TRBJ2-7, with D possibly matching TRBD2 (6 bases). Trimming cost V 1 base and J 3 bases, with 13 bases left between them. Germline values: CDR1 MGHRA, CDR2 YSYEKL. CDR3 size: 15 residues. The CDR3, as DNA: TGCGCCAGCAGCCAAGGGAAGGAGGGCATCTACGAGCAGTACTTC. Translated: CASSQGKEGIYEQYF.

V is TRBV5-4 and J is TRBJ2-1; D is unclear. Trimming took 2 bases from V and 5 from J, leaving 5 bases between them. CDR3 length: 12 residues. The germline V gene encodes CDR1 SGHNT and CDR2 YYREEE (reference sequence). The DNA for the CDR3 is TGTGCCAGCAGCTTTAAGAACAATGAGCAGTTCTTC. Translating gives CASSFKNNEQFF.

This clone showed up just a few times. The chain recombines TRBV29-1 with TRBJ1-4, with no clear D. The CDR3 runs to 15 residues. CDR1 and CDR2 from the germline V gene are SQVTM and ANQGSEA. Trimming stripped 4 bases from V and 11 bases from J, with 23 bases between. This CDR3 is CSVAPSDRPTGKLFF. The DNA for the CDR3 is TGCAGCGTTGCCCCTTCGGATCGCCCGACGGGGAAACTGTTTTTT.

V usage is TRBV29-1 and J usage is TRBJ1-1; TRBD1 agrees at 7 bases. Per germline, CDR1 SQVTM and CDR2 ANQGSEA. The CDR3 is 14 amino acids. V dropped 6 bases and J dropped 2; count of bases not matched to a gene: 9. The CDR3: CSVGTGTVNTEAFF. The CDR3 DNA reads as TGCAGCGTAGGGACCGGGACAGTCAACACTGAAGCTTTCTTT.